This T cell receptor (beta chain) was observed in a study of blood T cell repertoires in COVID-19. Cohort 3 donors counted as recovered after two negative PCRs, clearance, or resolved symptoms. Produced via immunoSEQ multiplex PCR; TCRdb's table is partial and in-frame only. Of over 200,000 clones in the sample, approximately 85% were seen once. The CDR3 length is 15 residues. CDR1 is MDHEN, CDR2 SYDVKM, per germline. V was trimmed by 2 bases and J by 0 bases, leaving 7 bases between them. Notes on this clone: The same CDR3 arises from other DNA sequences in this sample as well.

The sequence derives from a woman between 45 and 65 years old who had recovered from COVID-19. The sequenced material came from PBMCs or T cells enriched from blood (not recorded which). The chain joins TRBV28 to TRBJ1-4; D remains unclear. CDR3 nucleotide sequence: TGTGCCAGCAGTTTAGCAGGCGCAACTAATGAAAAACTGTTTTTT. Amino acid sequence: CASSLAGATNEKLFF.